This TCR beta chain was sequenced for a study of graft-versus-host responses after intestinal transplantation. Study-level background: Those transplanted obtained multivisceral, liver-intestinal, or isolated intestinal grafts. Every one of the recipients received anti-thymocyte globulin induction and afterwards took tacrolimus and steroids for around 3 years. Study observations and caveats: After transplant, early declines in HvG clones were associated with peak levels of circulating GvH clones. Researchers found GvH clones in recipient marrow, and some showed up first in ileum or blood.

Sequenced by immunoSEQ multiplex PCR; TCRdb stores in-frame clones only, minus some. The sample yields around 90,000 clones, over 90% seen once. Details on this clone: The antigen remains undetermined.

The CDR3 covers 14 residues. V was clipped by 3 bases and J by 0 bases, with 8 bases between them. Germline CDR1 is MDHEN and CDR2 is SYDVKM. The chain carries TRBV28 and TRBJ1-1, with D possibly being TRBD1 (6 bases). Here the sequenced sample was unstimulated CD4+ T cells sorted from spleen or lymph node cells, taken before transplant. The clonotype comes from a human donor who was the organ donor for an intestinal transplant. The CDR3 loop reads CASSLGGVNTEAFF. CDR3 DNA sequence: TGTGCCAGCAGTTTGGGGGGCGTGAACACTGAAGCTTTCTTT.